Here is one T cell receptor beta chain with its context. Germline CDR1 reads LGHNA; CDR2 reads YNFKEQ. This CDR3 comprises 13 residues. Trimming removed 0 bases at V and 6 bases at J, with 6 bases between. The data were obtained in a study of CD8+ T cells in alopecia areata. It was cDNA, reverse transcribed from extracted RNA, that served as the sequencing template. Clones were sequenced by immunoSEQ multiplex PCR, and TCRdb holds only the in-frame ones, with some missing. The repertoire consists of 80,000 to 100,000 clones, with about 40% occurring once and the leading ten covering about 17%. Noted treatment: oral pan-JAK inhibitor, 5-10 mg twice daily.

This receptor was taken from a human donor with alopecia areata. This chain connects TRBV4-2 to TRBJ1-5; D ambiguous. The specimen comprised CD8+ T cells sorted from blood, sampled at week 24, from a patient treated with tofacitinib. CDR3: CASSQEGFQPQHF. The CDR3 nucleotides are TGTGCCAGCAGCCAAGAGGGGTTTCAGCCCCAGCATTTT.